Each of the 17 T cell receptor beta chains below was sequenced from the same sample in a study of T cells after yellow fever vaccination. Via MiXCR, TCRdb re-called the 5' RACE reads, giving one row per CDR3 protein. The sample consists of about 500,000 distinct CDR3 sequences, less than 20% of them appearing once. Sequencing was performed on PBMCs, taken 5 days after the first yellow fever vaccination. These receptors originate from a man aged 18 to 29 who received the YFV17D yellow fever vaccine.

This clonotype was detected a few times. The rearrangement links TRBV12-3 or TRBV12-4 to TRBJ1-2, with a possible D match to TRBD1 (5 bases). The CDR3 loop spans 15 amino acids. V lost 6 bases to trimming and J lost 4 bases, with 18 bases between them. CDR3 coding DNA: TGTGCCAGCAGCGCTCGTGGGGCCCCCTTCTATGGCTACACCTTC. Translating it yields CASSARGAPFYGYTF.

CDR3 DNA: TGTGCCAGCAGCTGGGGGGCCAATCAGCCCCAGCATTTT. It translates to CASSWGANQPQHF. The chain combines TRBV7-9 with TRBJ1-5; maybe TRBD1 (6 bases). The V and J ends lost 4 bases and 3 bases respectively, with 7 bases between them. Germline values: CDR1 SEHNR, CDR2 FQNEAQ (reference sequence). CDR3 length equals 13 residues.

This clonotype was found a few times. The chain combines TRBV6-5 with TRBJ1-1; 7 bases fit TRBD1. Per germline, CDR1 MNHEY and CDR2 SVGAGI. The CDR3 extends over 14 amino acids. With 4 bases clipped from V and 6 bases from J, the junction kept 8 bases outside the gene matches. This CDR3 reads CASSSLTGWAEAFF. In DNA form, the CDR3 reads TGTGCCAGCAGTTCCCTGACAGGGTGGGCTGAAGCTTTCTTT.

This clonotype has a handful of counts. The gene calls are TRBV4-2 and TRBJ1-2; TRBD1 is a possible D gene (5 bases). V was pared by 1 base and J by 4 bases, with 16 bases between. The CDR3 sequence is 16 residues long. The germline CDR1 and CDR2 sequences are LGHNA and YNFKEQ. The CDR3 reads CASSQGYAGLGYGYTF. Written as DNA, the CDR3 is TGTGCCAGCAGCCAAGGGTATGCGGGGCTCGGCTATGGCTACACCTTC.

This clonotype was counted between two and nine times. The rearrangement uses TRBV7-2 and TRBJ2-7; 7 nucleotides agree with TRBD1. Germline CDR1 reads SGHTA; CDR2 reads FQGNSA. The length of the CDR3 is 12 residues. The ends lost 4 bases at V and 7 bases at J; junction bases unmatched: 4. The CDR3 spells CASSYRGREQYF. The CDR3 DNA reads as TGTGCCAGCAGCTACAGGGGCCGGGAGCAGTACTTC.

This clonotype was detected only a few times. This CDR3 is CASSLKTGGRRQPQHF. The DNA of the CDR3 is TGTGCCAGCAGTCTAAAGACAGGGGGCCGTCGGCAGCCCCAGCATTTT. This chain connects TRBV6-2 or TRBV6-3 to TRBJ1-5; 10 bases align to TRBD1. Germline CDR1 is MNHEY and CDR2 is SVGEGT. After removal of 5 bases from V and 7 bases from J, the junction contained 11 bases not matched to a gene. This CDR3 is 16 amino acids long.

V and J are TRBV5-4 and TRBJ2-3; D possibly matches TRBD1 or TRBD2 (6 bases each). The V end was cut by 3 bases, the J end by 6 bases, with 17 bases between. Germline CDR1 is SGHNT and CDR2 is YYREEE (reference sequence). The CDR3 length is 15 residues. The CDR3, as DNA: TGTGCCAGCAGCTCACTTGGAGGGGGGAGGGATACGCAGTATTTT. Its translation is CASSSLGGGRDTQYF.

This clonotype was counted at least ten times. In nucleotides, the CDR3 is TGCGCCAGCCGCGCAGAGACGGTATATGGCTACACCTTC. As protein: CASRAETVYGYTF. V and J are TRBV5-1 and TRBJ1-2; the D is unclear. The V end was cut by 7 bases, the J end by 5 bases, with 15 bases between. This CDR3 comprises 13 residues. Germline V lookup: CDR1 SGHRS, CDR2 YFSETQ.

The genes are TRBV7-9 and TRBJ2-7; a weak D match, TRBD2 (6 bases). The CDR3 is 13 amino acids. The ends were cut back, 2 bases at V and 7 bases at J, with 12 bases in the middle. CDR1 and CDR2 (germline): SEHNR, FQNEAQ (reference sequence). The CDR3 loop reads CASSLLPGVEQYF. CDR3 coding DNA: TGTGCCAGCAGCTTACTTCCGGGGGTTGAGCAGTACTTC.

This rearrangement joins TRBV5-1 to TRBJ2-3; 9 bases map to TRBD2. The trim removed 0 bases at V and 3 bases at J, leaving 11 bases unmatched. Looked up from germline, CDR1 is SGHRS and CDR2 is YFSETQ. The length of the CDR3 is 18 residues. CDR3 residues: CASSLAPLAGGPTDTQYF. The CDR3 DNA is TGCGCCAGCAGCTTGGCACCACTGGCGGGGGGGCCTACAGATACGCAGTATTTT.

The chain couples TRBV4-1 to TRBJ1-1; possible D gene TRBD1, 5 bases. From germline, CDR1 is MGHRA and CDR2 YSYEKL. The CDR3 has 14 amino acids. Deletions cut 1 base from V and 2 bases from J, with 8 bases between. CDR3 nucleotides: TGCGCCAGCAGCCAAGTTAGGGACAACACTGAAGCTTTCTTT. Encoded protein: CASSQVRDNTEAFF.

This clonotype was detected only a few times. This rearrangement joins TRBV6-5 to TRBJ1-1; D ambiguous. This CDR3 has 12 residues. CDR1 is MNHEY and CDR2 is SVGAGI in the germline V gene. Trimming removed 5 bases at V and 6 bases at J, with 10 bases between. The CDR3 reads CASSPGPPEAFF. As DNA, the CDR3 is TGTGCCAGCAGTCCAGGACCGCCTGAAGCTTTCTTT.

The chain links TRBV24-1 to TRBJ2-1, with 9 positions matching TRBD2. CDR3 length: 16 amino acids. V shed 2 bases and J 8 bases; nucleotides not matched to a gene: 9. Germline CDR1 KGHDR, CDR2 SFDVKD. The CDR3 region is CATSDSAIWTSDEQFF. Written as DNA, the CDR3 is TGTGCCACCAGTGATTCGGCCATCTGGACTAGCGATGAGCAGTTCTTC.

J is TRBJ2-5 and V is TRBV7-7; D is unclear. Germline assignment: CDR1 SSHAT and CDR2 FNYEAQ (reference sequence). V gave up 5 bases and J gave up 5 bases, with 18 bases separating them. The CDR3 runs to 15 residues. The CDR3, as DNA: TGTGCCAGCAGCCAAATTAGGAATTCTGCCGAGACCCAGTACTTC. Encoded protein: CASSQIRNSAETQYF.

The chain joins TRBV29-1 to TRBJ2-1; no reliable D call. The CDR3 length is 13 residues. Trimming pared 3 bases from V and 9 bases from J, leaving 15 bases between. Germline CDR1 and CDR2: SQVTM and ANQGSEA. The CDR3 sequence is CSVEAFETGEQFF. CDR3 nucleotide sequence: TGCAGCGTTGAGGCTTTCGAAACGGGTGAGCAGTTCTTC.

This clonotype was detected only a few times. This may arise from a read error, as a much more abundant clone is one base away. The V call is TRBV6-2 or TRBV6-3, the J call TRBJ2-7; tentatively, D is TRBD2 (6 bases). The V gene's germline CDR1 is MNHEY and CDR2 SVGEGT. The CDR3 has 12 residues. Trimming removed 6 bases at V and 2 bases at J, with 8 bases between. The CDR3 region has the DNA TGTGCCAGCAGGCGGGACGCCTACGAGCAGTACTTC. Translating it yields CASRRDAYEQYF.

This rearrangement joins TRBV7-8 to TRBJ2-7, with D unclear. This CDR3 is 14 amino acids long. The V and J ends lost 3 bases and 3 bases respectively, with 12 bases between them. Germline loops: CDR1 SGHVS, CDR2 FQNEAQ. In DNA, the CDR3 is TGTGCCAGCAGCTTCTCGGGTGTAATCTACGAGCAGTACTTC. This codes for CASSFSGVIYEQYF.